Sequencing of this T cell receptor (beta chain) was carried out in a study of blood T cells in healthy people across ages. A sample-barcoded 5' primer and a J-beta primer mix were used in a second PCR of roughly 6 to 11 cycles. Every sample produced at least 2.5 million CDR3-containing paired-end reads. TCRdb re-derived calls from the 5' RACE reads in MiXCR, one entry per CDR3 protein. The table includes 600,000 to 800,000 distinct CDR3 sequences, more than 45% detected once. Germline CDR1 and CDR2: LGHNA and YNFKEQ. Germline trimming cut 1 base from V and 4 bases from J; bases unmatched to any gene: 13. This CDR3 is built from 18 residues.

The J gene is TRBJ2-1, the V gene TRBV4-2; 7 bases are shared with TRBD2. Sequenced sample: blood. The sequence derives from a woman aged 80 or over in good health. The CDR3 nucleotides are TGTGCCAGCAGCCAAGTGGGGGGGTTGGAGCGGAAGTACAATGAGCAGTTCTTC. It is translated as CASSQVGGLERKYNEQFF.